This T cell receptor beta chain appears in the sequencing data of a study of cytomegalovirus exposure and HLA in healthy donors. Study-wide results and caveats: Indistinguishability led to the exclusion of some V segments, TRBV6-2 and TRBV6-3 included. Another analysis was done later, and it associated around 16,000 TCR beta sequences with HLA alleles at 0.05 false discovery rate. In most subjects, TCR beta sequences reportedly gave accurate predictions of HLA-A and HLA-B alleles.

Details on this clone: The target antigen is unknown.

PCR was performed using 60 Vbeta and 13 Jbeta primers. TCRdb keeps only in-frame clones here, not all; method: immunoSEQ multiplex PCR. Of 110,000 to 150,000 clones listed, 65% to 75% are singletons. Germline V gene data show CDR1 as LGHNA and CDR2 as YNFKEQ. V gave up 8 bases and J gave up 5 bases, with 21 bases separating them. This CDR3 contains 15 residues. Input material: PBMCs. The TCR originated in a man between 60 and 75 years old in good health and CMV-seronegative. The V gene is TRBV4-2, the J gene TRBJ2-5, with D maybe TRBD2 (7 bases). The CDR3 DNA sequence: TGTGCCAGCGGGGGGGGGCTAGAACTTTCGGAGACCCAGTACTTC. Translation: CASGGGLELSETQYF.